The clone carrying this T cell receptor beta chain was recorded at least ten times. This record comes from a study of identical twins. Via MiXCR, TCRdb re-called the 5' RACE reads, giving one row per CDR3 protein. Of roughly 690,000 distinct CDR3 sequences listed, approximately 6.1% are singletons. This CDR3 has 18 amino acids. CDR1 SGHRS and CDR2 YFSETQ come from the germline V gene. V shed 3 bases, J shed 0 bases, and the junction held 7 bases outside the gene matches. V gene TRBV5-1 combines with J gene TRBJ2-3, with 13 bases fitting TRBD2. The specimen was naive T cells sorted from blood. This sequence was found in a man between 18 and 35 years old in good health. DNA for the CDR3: TGCGCCAGCAGCTCTCCGGGACTAGCGGGGAAAAGCACAGATACGCAGTATTTT. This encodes CASSSPGLAGKSTDTQYF.